Below, 25 T cell receptor beta chains from the same sample are listed, as sequenced in a study of OX40 agonist ivuxolimab in advanced cancers. Assay used: immunoSEQ multiplex PCR; TCRdb lists only in-frame clones, some missing. The table records under 85,000 clones, 85% of them present only once. Material: CD4+ or CD8+ T cells sorted from blood, obtained in a trial of the OX40 agonist ivuxolimab. These receptors came from an adult with an advanced solid tumor such as melanoma, head and neck, liver or kidney cancer.

The V call is TRBV11-2, the J call TRBJ2-7; no clear D gene. Trimming shortened V by 3 bases and J by 0 bases, and 12 bases separated the two germline ends. Germline values: CDR1 SGHAT, CDR2 FQNNGV. CDR3 length equals 15 residues. CDR3 coding DNA: TGTGCCAGCAGCTTCCGAAGAGAAAACTCCTACGAGCAGTACTTC. Encoded protein: CASSFRRENSYEQYF.

The rearrangement uses TRBV5-4 and TRBJ1-5; D gene uncertain. Germline loops: CDR1 SGHNT, CDR2 YYREEE (reference sequence). Deletions cut 0 bases from V and 2 bases from J, with 6 bases between. This CDR3 has 14 amino acids. The CDR3 here is CASSLGGGNQPQHF. CDR3 sequence (DNA): TGTGCCAGCAGCTTGGGGGGAGGCAATCAGCCCCAGCATTTT.

The chain uses TRBV7-2 and TRBJ2-1, with TRBD1 identical over 10 bases. CDR1 is SGHTA, CDR2 FQGNSA, per germline. V lost 5 bases and J lost 8; bases outside the gene matches: 9. This CDR3 is 15 amino acids long. CDR3 in amino acids: CASSLGGQGYDEQFF. The CDR3 region has the DNA TGTGCCAGCAGCCTAGGGGGACAGGGGTATGATGAGCAGTTCTTC.

The J gene is TRBJ1-6, the V gene TRBV6-1; D might be TRBD1 (6 bases). V was pared by 2 bases and J by 10 bases, with 12 bases between. The CDR3 extends over 14 amino acids. Per germline, CDR1 MNHNS and CDR2 SASEGT. This CDR3 reads CASSERAGDSPLHF. DNA for the CDR3: TGTGCCAGCAGTGAACGGGCAGGGGACTCACCCCTCCACTTT.

The chain joins TRBV28 to TRBJ2-5; TRBD1 agrees at 8 bases. Trimming cost V 5 bases and J 1 base; bases outside gene matches: 6. CDR3 length: 15 residues. CDR1 is MDHEN and CDR2 is SYDVKM in the germline V gene. The CDR3 protein is CASSRTGNLQETQYF. The CDR3 bases are TGTGCCAGCAGTCGGACAGGGAATCTCCAAGAGACCCAGTACTTC.

About this clone itself: An end of the junction does not agree with germline; a read error may underlie this. The rearrangement links TRBV4-3 to TRBJ2-7; 9 bases fit TRBD2. This CDR3 region has 12 residues. Germline CDR1 and CDR2: LGHNA and YSLEER. The CDR3 sequence is CASSQERASGIF. Written as DNA, the CDR3 is TGCGCCAGCAGCCAAGAGAGGGCTAGCGGGATCTTC.

The CDR3 DNA follows: TGTGCCTGGAGTACGGGACAGGGTCGACCCCAAGAGACCCAGTACTTC. The encoded protein is CAWSTGQGRPQETQYF. The V and J genes are TRBV30 and TRBJ2-5; 9 bases map to TRBD1. Germline V gene lookup returns CDR1 GTSNPN and CDR2 SVGIG (reference sequence). The CDR3 sequence is 16 residues long. V lost 2 bases, J lost 1 base, and 8 bases stayed unmatched.

The chain uses TRBV4-3 and TRBJ1-1; perhaps TRBD1 as D (6 bases). V was trimmed by 0 bases and J by 8 bases, leaving 10 bases between them. The germline gives CDR1 LGHNA, CDR2 YSLEER. This CDR3 has 13 residues. CDR3 region: CASSQDRQVEAFF. The CDR3 DNA reads TGCGCCAGCAGCCAAGATCGACAGGTCGAAGCTTTCTTT.

The genes are TRBV27 and TRBJ1-2; 8 positions agree with TRBD1. After removal of 3 bases from V and 3 bases from J, the junction contained 6 bases not matched to a gene. Germline V gives CDR1 MNHEY, CDR2 SMNVEV (reference sequence). The CDR3 length is 15 residues. The CDR3 is CASSFIGQGHYGYTF. The CDR3 coding sequence is TGTGCCAGCAGTTTTATCGGACAGGGACACTATGGCTACACCTTC.

The V call is TRBV6-8, the J call TRBJ1-2, with 8 bases aligning to TRBD1. Germline lookup yields CDR1 MNHGY and CDR2 SAAAGT. CDR3 size: 15 residues. The J segment lost 6 bases and the V segment lost 0 bases, leaving 6 bases of the junction unmatched. The CDR3 loop reads CASSYSGQGTNGYTF. The CDR3 DNA reads as TGTGCCAGCAGTTACTCCGGACAGGGAACGAATGGCTACACCTTC.

This chain joins TRBV19 and TRBJ2-2; 12 bases agree with TRBD2. Germline V gives CDR1 LNHDA, CDR2 SQIVND (reference sequence). V lost 6 bases to trimming and J lost 4 bases; unmatched junction nucleotides: 0. This CDR3 region has 14 residues. The CDR3 reads CASRTSGGTGELFF. The CDR3 DNA reads as TGTGCCAGTAGGACTAGCGGGGGCACCGGGGAGCTGTTTTTT. The complete variable domain, with remaining parts taken from reference TRBV19 and TRBJ2-2, reads DGGITQSPKYLFRKEGQNVTLSCEQNLNHDAMYWYRQDPGQGLRLIYYSQIVNDFQKGDIAEGYSVSREKKESFPLTVTSAQKNPTAFYLCASRTSGGTGELFFGEGSRLTVL.

This chain uses TRBV30 with TRBJ1-5; D is uncertain. This CDR3 has 11 amino acids. Trimming took off 5 bases at V and 5 bases at J, with 7 bases between the two ends. Germline lookup yields CDR1 GTSNPN and CDR2 SVGIG (reference sequence). CDR3 loop: CAWGEDQPQHF. The CDR3 region has the DNA TGTGCCTGGGGGGAAGATCAGCCCCAGCATTTT.

This clone was observed once. This may be a read error: a much more frequent sequence differs by one nucleotide. This chain joins TRBV7-2 and TRBJ2-3; D gene ambiguous. The ends were cut back, 1 base at V and 4 bases at J, with 6 bases in the middle. The CDR3 loop spans 13 amino acids. Germline values: CDR1 SGHTA, CDR2 FQGNSA. CDR3 loop: CASSLEFSDTQYF. DNA of the CDR3: TGTGCCAGCAGCTTAGAATTCTCAGATACGCAGTATTTT.

This rearrangement joins TRBV18 to TRBJ1-1; D is perhaps TRBD1 (5 bases). CDR1 is KGHSH and CDR2 is LQKENI in the germline V gene. Deletions cut 3 bases from V and 4 bases from J, with 15 bases between. This CDR3 is built from 15 residues. The CDR3 is CASSPGAGGGTEAFF. Written as DNA, the CDR3 is TGTGCCAGCTCACCCGGAGCTGGGGGGGGCACTGAAGCTTTCTTT.

The rearrangement joins TRBV6-5 to TRBJ2-3, with 8 nucleotides matching TRBD1. V shed 6 bases and J 0 bases; nucleotides not matched to a gene: 5. Germline V lookup: CDR1 MNHEY, CDR2 SVGAGI. The CDR3 runs to 15 residues. CDR3 bases: TGTGCCAGCAGGGACAGGGCGTCTAGCACAGATACGCAGTATTTT. It specifies CASRDRASSTDTQYF.

The rearrangement uses TRBV6-6 and TRBJ1-2; no clear D. The CDR3 runs 12 residues. The V end was cut by 8 bases, the J end by 2 bases, with 9 bases between. Per the germline V gene, CDR1 is MNHNY and CDR2 is SVGAGI (reference sequence). CDR3 nucleotide sequence: TGTGCCAGCGGAGTGACAAACTATGGCTACACCTTC. This encodes CASGVTNYGYTF.

This clone was counted only a few times. CDR3 region: CASSPQVTVYEQYF. DNA for the CDR3: TGCGCCAGCAGCCCCCAGGTGACAGTCTACGAGCAGTACTTC. V gene TRBV4-3 combines with J gene TRBJ2-7, with a weak D call TRBD1 (5 bases). CDR3 length equals 14 residues. The germline CDR1 and CDR2 sequences are LGHNA and YSLEER. Trimming cost V 4 bases and J 3 bases, with 13 bases left between them.

This chain uses TRBV5-4 with TRBJ2-7; weak D call: TRBD1 (5 bases). This CDR3 is built from 14 residues. The germline CDR1 and CDR2 sequences are SGHNT and YYREEE (reference sequence). V shed 1 base and J shed 3 bases, with 11 bases lying between them. DNA for the CDR3: TGTGCCAGCAGCTTGTCCTCTGACAGCTACGAGCAGTACTTC. Translated, it gives CASSLSSDSYEQYF. Based on the CDR3 plus reference TRBV5-4 and TRBJ2-7, the full variable domain is ETGVTQSPTHLIKTRGQQVTLRCSSQSGHNTVSWYQQALGQGPQFIFQYYREEENGRGNFPPRFSGLQFPNYSSELNVNALELDDSALYLCASSLSSDSYEQYFGPGTRLTVT.

The chain employs TRBV5-8 and TRBJ1-4; 7 nucleotides align to TRBD1. This CDR3 spans 14 amino acids. Trimming cost V 1 base and J 7 bases; bases outside gene matches: 4. The germline gives CDR1 SGHTS, CDR2 YDEGEE. The CDR3 nucleotides read TGTGCCAGCAGCTTGAGAGGGGGCTTTGAAAAACTGTTTTTT. It encodes CASSLRGGFEKLFF.

The chain links TRBV4-1 to TRBJ1-1; 8 nucleotides align to TRBD1. CDR3 length equals 16 residues. Germline CDR1 reads MGHRA; CDR2 reads YSYEKL. V gave up 1 base and J gave up 0 bases; unmatched junction bases: 4. The DNA for the CDR3 is TGCGCCAGCAGCCAAGGACAGGGGCTCATGAACACTGAAGCTTTCTTT. It yields the protein CASSQGQGLMNTEAFF.

The gene calls are TRBV28 and TRBJ1-4, with D perhaps matching TRBD1 (5 bases). CDR1 is MDHEN, CDR2 SYDVKM, per germline. The V end was cut by 6 bases, the J end by 8 bases, with 10 bases between. CDR3 length equals 12 residues. The CDR3 region has the DNA TGTGCCAGCAGGGGGGTTATGGAAAAACTGTTTTTT. It is translated as CASRGVMEKLFF.

The rearrangement joins TRBV19 to TRBJ1-3, with a weak D call TRBD1 (6 bases). Trimming took 5 bases from V and 0 from J, leaving 23 bases between them. This CDR3 has 19 amino acids. The germline CDR1 and CDR2 sequences are LNHDA and SQIVND (reference sequence). CDR3 sequence (DNA): TGTGCCAGTAGTCAGGGGTGGGACGGATACCCCCTCTCTGGAAACACCATATATTTT. Protein sequence: CASSQGWDGYPLSGNTIYF.

V and J are TRBV29-1 and TRBJ2-2; 8 nucleotides match TRBD1. This CDR3 contains 14 residues. The V gene's germline CDR1 is SQVTM and CDR2 ANQGSEA. J was trimmed by 7 bases and V by 7 bases; bases with no gene match: 11. The CDR3 bases are TGCAGCGCCCAAACAGGGGGTGTCGGCGGGGAGCTGTTTTTT. It is translated as CSAQTGGVGGELFF.

The J gene is TRBJ1-1, the V gene TRBV18; D may be TRBD1 (6 bases). Deletions cut 3 bases from V and 8 bases from J, with 10 bases between. The CDR3 length is 12 residues. Germline loops: CDR1 KGHSH, CDR2 LQKENI. The CDR3 region has the DNA TGTGCCAGCTCACCCGGGACACACGAAGCTTTCTTT. Its protein product is CASSPGTHEAFF. The variable domain in full, completed from reference TRBV18 and TRBJ1-1, reads NAGVMQNPRHLVRRRGQEARLRCSPMKGHSHVYWYRQLPEEGLKFMVYLQKENIIDESGMPKERFSAEFPKEGPSILRIQQVVRGDSAAYFCASSPGTHEAFFGQGTRLTVV.

The chain employs TRBV19 and TRBJ1-5; D call uncertain. With 7 bases removed from V and 0 bases from J, the gap between germline ends came to 1 base. This CDR3 is built from 11 residues. From germline, CDR1 is LNHDA and CDR2 SQIVND (reference sequence). In DNA form, the CDR3 reads TGTGCCAGTAATAGCAATCAGCCCCAGCATTTT. It yields the protein CASNSNQPQHF.